The 30 T cell receptor beta chains reported below all come from one sample, sequenced in a study of shared clonotypes between healthy human individuals. This table comes from immunoSEQ multiplex PCR, and its TCRdb copy is limited to in-frame clones, with some not included. Of 550,000 to 850,000 clones listed, around 77% are singletons. Material: memory CD4+ T cells sorted from blood. The subset here: CD45RA-negative fraction. These receptors were collected from a woman younger than 45 in good health.

This sequence joins TRBV25-1 and TRBJ1-4; D gene uncertain. With 4 bases removed from V and 8 bases from J, the gap between germline ends came to 5 bases. The germline V gene encodes CDR1 MGHDK and CDR2 SYGVNS. There are 11 residues in the CDR3. The CDR3: CASSVWEKLFF. The CDR3 nucleotides are TGTGCCAGCAGTGTGTGGGAAAAACTGTTTTTT. The variable domain in full, with the rest retrieved from reference TRBV25-1 and TRBJ1-4, is EADIYQTPRYLVIGTGKKITLECSQTMGHDKMYWYQQDPGMELHLIHYSYGVNSTEKGDLSSESTVSRIRTEHFPLTLESARPSHTSQYLCASSVWEKLFFGSGTQLSVL.

The gene calls are TRBV29-1 and TRBJ2-2, with 8 bases lining up with TRBD2. The CDR3 has 14 amino acids. V shed 7 bases, J shed 0 bases, and the junction held 4 bases outside the gene matches. Germline-derived CDR1 and CDR2 are SQVTM and ANQGSEA. The chain's CDR3 is CSATLAANTGELFF. The CDR3 region has the DNA TGCAGCGCCACACTAGCGGCGAACACCGGGGAGCTGTTTTTT.

The V call is TRBV6-1, the J call TRBJ1-1; 8 nucleotides align to TRBD1. Germline loops: CDR1 MNHNS, CDR2 SASEGT. After removal of 3 bases from V and 7 bases from J, the junction contained 7 bases not matched to a gene. CDR3 size: 14 residues. CDR3 loop: CASSDLQGVGEAFF. In DNA form, the CDR3 reads TGTGCCAGCAGTGATCTACAGGGGGTTGGTGAAGCTTTCTTT.

V gene TRBV28 combines with J gene TRBJ1-4; 7 positions match TRBD1. Germline CDR1 reads MDHEN; CDR2 reads SYDVKM. The CDR3 has 15 residues. V was clipped by 6 bases and J by 8 bases; unmatched bases: 12. The CDR3 sequence: CASSHYRGTGEKLFF. DNA of the CDR3: TGTGCCAGCAGCCACTACAGGGGTACGGGCGAAAAACTGTTTTTT.

The chain employs TRBV19 and TRBJ2-6; D is possibly TRBD1 or TRBD2 (6 bases each). This CDR3 spans 19 amino acids. Trimming removed 5 bases from V and 2 bases from J, with 22 bases in between. Per germline, CDR1 LNHDA and CDR2 SQIVND (reference sequence). The CDR3 nucleotides are TGTGCCAGTAGTCCGAAGGGGGGTTCTAGTAGGGCTGGGGCCAACGTCCTGACTTTC. Amino acids: CASSPKGGSSRAGANVLTF.

The chain combines TRBV5-4 with TRBJ1-2, with D hard to call. Between the trimmed V and J ends, which lost 1 base and 2 bases, there was a span of 6 bases. Germline CDR1 reads SGHNT; CDR2 reads YYREEE (reference sequence). The CDR3 is 13 amino acids. The DNA of the CDR3 is TGTGCCAGCAGCTTGTTGTCCAACTATGGCTACACCTTC. Translated, it gives CASSLLSNYGYTF.

This clone has only a few counts. The V call is TRBV28, the J call TRBJ2-7; 12 nucleotides agree with TRBD2. Germline V CDR1 and CDR2: MDHEN, SYDVKM. The CDR3 contains 17 residues. The ends lost 7 bases at V and 0 bases at J; junction bases unmatched: 10. CDR3 DNA: TGTGCCAGCAAAGGATGGACTAGCGGGGCGAGCTCCTACGAGCAGTACTTC. Encoded protein: CASKGWTSGASSYEQYF.

V usage is TRBV6-1 and J usage is TRBJ1-5; D may be TRBD1 (5 bases). This CDR3 region has 17 residues. V was clipped by 1 base and J by 7 bases, with 20 bases between them. Per the germline V gene, CDR1 is MNHNS and CDR2 is SASEGT. CDR3 region: CASSEGSTAGHWQPQHF. The CDR3 nucleotides read TGTGCCAGCAGTGAAGGCTCCACGGCAGGGCATTGGCAGCCCCAGCATTTT.

This chain connects TRBV7-2 to TRBJ2-7; a weak D match, TRBD1 (5 bases). V was cut by 2 bases and J by 3 bases, with 17 bases left in between. In germline, CDR1 is SGHTA, CDR2 FQGNSA. This CDR3 has 16 amino acids. The CDR3 bases are TGTGCCAGCAGCTTATCCTGGGTGCCCAGGGTCTACGAGCAGTACTTC. Amino acids: CASSLSWVPRVYEQYF.

The chain links TRBV4-1 to TRBJ1-4, with D uncertain. The CDR3 sequence is 16 residues long. The V gene's germline CDR1 is MGHRA and CDR2 YSYEKL. Trimming cost V 0 bases and J 5 bases, with 13 bases left between them. The CDR3 DNA reads TGCGCCAGCAGCCAAGAGGCCTCGGTCTCAAATGAAAAACTGTTTTTT. Its protein product is CASSQEASVSNEKLFF.

V and J are TRBV10-1 and TRBJ2-7; D possibly matches TRBD1 or TRBD2 (7 bases each). The CDR3 sequence is 17 residues long. Germline CDR1 WNHNN, CDR2 SYGVQD (reference sequence). The V end lost 7 bases, the J end lost 2 bases, and 24 bases lay between the germline ends. CDR3 in amino acids: CASISNPRGDSTYEQYF. The CDR3, as DNA: TGCGCCAGCATTTCCAACCCCCGGGGGGACAGTACCTACGAGCAGTACTTC.

In regard to this clone: The same CDR3 also results from other DNA sequences found in this sample. The chain is built from TRBV2 and TRBJ2-1; unclear D gene. This CDR3 is 12 amino acids long. Germline-derived CDR1 and CDR2 are SNHLY and FYNNEI. V dropped 6 bases and J dropped 8 bases, with 11 bases sitting between them. The CDR3 DNA is TGTGCCAGCAGGGACCTCGCCCATGAGCAGTTCTTC. Translation gives CASRDLAHEQFF. Together with reference TRBV2 and TRBJ2-1, the CDR3 gives the full variable domain: EPEVTQTPSHQVTQMGQEVILRCVPISNHLYFYWYRQILGQKVEFLVSFYNNEISEKSEIFDDQFSVERPDGSNFTLKIRSTKLEDSAMYFCASRDLAHEQFFGPGTRLTVL.

The rearrangement uses TRBV7-3 and TRBJ2-7, with a tentative D call TRBD2 (6 bases). Deletions cut 1 base from V and 6 bases from J, with 13 bases between. The CDR3 is made up of 14 amino acids. Germline V gene sequence: CDR1 SGHTA, CDR2 FQGTGA. The CDR3 sequence is CASSLIPVGGEQYF. CDR3 bases: TGTGCCAGCAGCTTAATTCCGGTCGGGGGCGAGCAGTACTTC.

This chain uses TRBV6-5 with TRBJ2-6; D is possibly TRBD1 (6 bases). There are 16 residues in the CDR3. CDR1 is MNHEY and CDR2 is SVGAGI in the germline V gene. V gave up 3 bases and J gave up 0 bases, with 9 bases separating them. In DNA, the CDR3 is TGTGCCAGCAGTTATAGGACAGTCTCTGGGGCCAACGTCCTGACTTTC. It translates to CASSYRTVSGANVLTF.

The gene calls are TRBV6-5 and TRBJ2-5; D is unresolved. Trimming removed 6 bases at V and 4 bases at J, with 12 bases between. CDR3 length equals 13 residues. Germline V gives CDR1 MNHEY, CDR2 SVGAGI. CDR3 protein: CASSQDIGETQYF. Here the CDR3 DNA reads TGTGCCAGCAGCCAAGACATTGGAGAGACCCAGTACTTC.

This chain uses TRBV15 with TRBJ1-4; D uncertain. CDR1 LNHNV and CDR2 YYDKDF come from the germline V gene (reference sequence). CDR3 length equals 16 residues. Trimming cost V 0 bases and J 2 bases, with 10 bases left between them. The CDR3 region is CATSRDVRATNEKLFF. CDR3 DNA sequence: TGTGCCACCAGCAGAGATGTTAGGGCCACTAATGAAAAACTGTTTTTT.

The rearrangement uses TRBV11-2 and TRBJ2-5; D gene uncertain. The V and J ends lost 4 bases and 4 bases respectively, with 7 bases between them. The CDR3 extends over 12 amino acids. CDR1 is SGHAT, CDR2 FQNNGV, per germline. CDR3 amino acids: CASSSMRETQYF. The CDR3 DNA reads TGTGCCAGCAGCTCGATGAGAGAGACCCAGTACTTC.

The table lists this clone with a count of one. The chain combines TRBV9 with TRBJ1-4; D is unresolved. Germline loops: CDR1 SGDLS, CDR2 YYNGEE. The CDR3 loop spans 15 amino acids. V shed 3 bases and J shed 6 bases, with 15 bases lying between them. The CDR3 DNA is TGTGCCAGCAGCGACGCGGCAGGCGGGGATGAAAAACTGTTTTTT. Its protein is CASSDAAGGDEKLFF.

This clone was seen more than once but under ten times. The chain uses TRBV5-1 and TRBJ1-1; a weak D match, TRBD1 (6 bases). The CDR3 covers 13 residues. Germline V gene lookup returns CDR1 SGHRS and CDR2 YFSETQ. The germline V and J ends were trimmed by 4 bases and 7 bases, with 14 bases remaining between them. CDR3 in DNA: TGCGCCAGCAGCACCGGACAGACCCTTGAAGCTTTCTTT. Its translation is CASSTGQTLEAFF.

This chain links TRBV7-6 with TRBJ2-2, with D possibly being TRBD1 or TRBD2 (5 bases each). CDR3 size: 12 residues. CDR1 is SGHVS and CDR2 is FNYEAQ in the germline V gene. Between the trimmed V and J ends, which lost 5 bases and 6 bases, there was a span of 7 bases. CDR3 nucleotide sequence: TGTGCCAGCAGCACGGGACCCGGGGAGCTGTTTTTT. Residues: CASSTGPGELFF.

The chain uses TRBV6-1 and TRBJ1-4; no reliable D call. Deletions cut 7 bases from V and 0 bases from J, with 6 bases between. The CDR3 is 13 residues long. The germline gives CDR1 MNHNS, CDR2 SASEGT. This CDR3 is CASKPTTNEKLFF. The CDR3 DNA reads TGTGCCAGCAAGCCGACAACTAATGAAAAACTGTTTTTT.

The chain links TRBV6-4 to TRBJ1-2, with D hard to call. Germline CDR1 is MRHNA and CDR2 is SNTAGT. V lost 9 bases and J lost 4, with 12 bases in between. The CDR3 has 12 residues. The CDR3 here is CASPKAGYGYTF. The DNA of the CDR3 is TGTGCCAGTCCAAAGGCCGGCTATGGCTACACCTTC.

This clone was seen only a few times. The genes are TRBV27 and TRBJ1-2, with 7 bases lining up with TRBD1. The junction had 12 bases not matched to a gene; V was cut back by 6 bases and J by 5 bases. The CDR3 runs to 15 residues. Germline V gives CDR1 MNHEY, CDR2 SMNVEV (reference sequence). CDR3 in DNA: TGTGCCAGCAGCCCCACAGGGGCTAGGGGTTATGGCTACACCTTC. The encoded protein is CASSPTGARGYGYTF.

The chain couples TRBV6-6 to TRBJ1-3; 7 positions agree with TRBD1. Trimming took 8 bases from V and 4 from J; bases not matched to a gene: 5. Germline values: CDR1 MNHNY, CDR2 SVGAGI (reference sequence). The CDR3 runs 13 residues. The CDR3 here is CASCTGVGNTIYF. The CDR3, as DNA: TGTGCCAGCTGTACAGGGGTCGGAAACACCATATATTTT.

This clone was observed a few times. The genes are TRBV7-2 and TRBJ2-2; the D is unclear. This CDR3 region has 12 residues. V lost 3 bases, J lost 3 bases, and 2 bases lay in between. Germline CDR1 SGHTA, CDR2 FQGNSA. CDR3: CASSLYTGELFF. The CDR3 nucleotides are TGTGCCAGCAGCTTGTACACCGGGGAGCTGTTTTTT.

The chain recombines TRBV5-5 with TRBJ1-4; D unresolved. Germline loops: CDR1 SGHKS, CDR2 YYEKEE (reference sequence). The CDR3 covers 13 residues. V was trimmed by 0 bases and J by 6 bases, leaving 6 bases between them. CDR3: CASSLGYYEKLFF. For the CDR3, the DNA is TGTGCCAGCAGCTTGGGGTATTATGAAAAACTGTTTTTT.

The chain joins TRBV2 to TRBJ1-5, with 10 bases identical to TRBD1. V lost 7 bases and J lost 5; bases outside the gene matches: 2. Germline V CDR1 and CDR2: SNHLY, FYNNEI. The CDR3 consists of 13 residues. The CDR3 nucleotides read TGTGCCAGCAAGGGACAGGGGTATCAGCCCCAGCATTTT. As protein: CASKGQGYQPQHF.

The chain joins TRBV19 to TRBJ2-1; TRBD1 or TRBD2 may be the D gene (6 bases each). Trimming left V 2 bases short and J 8 bases short, with 13 bases between. The length of the CDR3 is 14 residues. Looked up from germline, CDR1 is LNHDA and CDR2 is SQIVND (reference sequence). The CDR3 DNA follows: TGTGCCAGTAGTATACAATGGGGGGCCCATGAGCAGTTCTTC. Residues: CASSIQWGAHEQFF.

CDR3 sequence (DNA): TGTGCCAGCTCACCCACCCTGGAGATTTACAATGAGCAGTTCTTC. This sequence encodes CASSPTLEIYNEQFF. V and J are TRBV18 and TRBJ2-1; no clear D. CDR3 length: 15 residues. Germline CDR1 KGHSH, CDR2 LQKENI. V was clipped by 3 bases and J by 4 bases, with 13 bases between them.

V is TRBV5-6 and J is TRBJ2-5; D unresolved. Trimming left V 4 bases short and J 2 bases short, with 9 bases between. The CDR3 is 13 amino acids. Germline CDR1 is SGHDT and CDR2 is YYEEEE. The CDR3 sequence is CASSHGDQETQYF. As DNA, the CDR3 is TGTGCCAGCAGCCATGGGGATCAAGAGACCCAGTACTTC.